This T cell receptor (beta chain) comes out of a study of T-cell memory formation after mild COVID-19. CDR3 length: 18 amino acids. Researchers used 5'RACE with constant-segment primers to make TCR alpha and TCR beta cDNA libraries that carry sample barcodes and UMIs. TCRdb re-analysed the 5' RACE reads in MiXCR, keeping a single row per CDR3 protein. The sample yields roughly 150,000 distinct CDR3 sequences, roughly 14% seen once. General study points: That cross-reactive memory joined was suggested by some responding clones appearing in pre-infection memory. Clones that shrank (day 15 to 85) were balanced CD4/CD8, whereas later expanders leaned CD4+. CD4+ clones that contracted lay mainly in CM and EM; CD8+ ones lay in EMRA.

This clonotype occurred a few times. The target antigen is unknown. The chain couples TRBV21-1 to TRBJ2-7; the table names TRBD1, a call not compared with the DNA. TRBV21-1 is classified as a pseudogene. The specimen sequenced was PBMCs or a T cell subset sorted from them (not recorded which). The receptor was derived from an adult woman who had mild COVID-19 (a few samples of this study predate the infection). Cell type and time point are not known. CDR3: CASSKARGRGADRYEQYF. CDR3 DNA: TGTGCCAGCAGCAAAGCACGAGGACGGGGGGCTGACAGGTACGAGCAGTACTTC.